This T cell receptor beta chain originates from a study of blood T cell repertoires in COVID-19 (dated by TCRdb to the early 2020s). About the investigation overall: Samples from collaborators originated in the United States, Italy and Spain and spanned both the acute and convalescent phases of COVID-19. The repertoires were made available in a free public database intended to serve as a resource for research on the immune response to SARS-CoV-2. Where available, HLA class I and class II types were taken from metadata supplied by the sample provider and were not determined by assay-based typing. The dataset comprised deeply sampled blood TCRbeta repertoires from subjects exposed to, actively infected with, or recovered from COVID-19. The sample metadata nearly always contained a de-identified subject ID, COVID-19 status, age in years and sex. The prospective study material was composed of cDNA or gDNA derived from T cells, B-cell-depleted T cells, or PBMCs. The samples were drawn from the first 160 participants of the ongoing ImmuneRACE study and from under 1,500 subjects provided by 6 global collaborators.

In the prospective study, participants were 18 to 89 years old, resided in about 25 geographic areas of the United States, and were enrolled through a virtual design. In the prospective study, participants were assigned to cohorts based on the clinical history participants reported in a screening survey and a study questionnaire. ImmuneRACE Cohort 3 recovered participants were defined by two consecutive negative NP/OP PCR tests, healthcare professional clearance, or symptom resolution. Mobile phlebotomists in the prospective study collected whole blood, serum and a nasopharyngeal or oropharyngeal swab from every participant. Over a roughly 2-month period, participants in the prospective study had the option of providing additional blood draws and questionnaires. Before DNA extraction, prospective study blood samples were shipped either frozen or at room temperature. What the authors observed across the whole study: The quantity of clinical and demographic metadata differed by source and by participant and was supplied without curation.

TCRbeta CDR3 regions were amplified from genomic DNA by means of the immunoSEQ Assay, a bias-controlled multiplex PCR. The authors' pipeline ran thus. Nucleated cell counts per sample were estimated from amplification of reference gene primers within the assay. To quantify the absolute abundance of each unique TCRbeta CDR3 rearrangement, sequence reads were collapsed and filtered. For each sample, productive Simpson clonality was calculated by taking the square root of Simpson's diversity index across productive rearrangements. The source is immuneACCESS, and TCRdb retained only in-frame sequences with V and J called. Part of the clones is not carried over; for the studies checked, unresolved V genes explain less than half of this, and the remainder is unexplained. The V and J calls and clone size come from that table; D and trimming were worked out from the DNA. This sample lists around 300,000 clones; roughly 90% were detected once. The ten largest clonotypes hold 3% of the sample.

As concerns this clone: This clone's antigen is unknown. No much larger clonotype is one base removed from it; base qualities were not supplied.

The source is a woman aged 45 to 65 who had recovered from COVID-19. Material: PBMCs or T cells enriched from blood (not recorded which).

In nucleotide form, the sequence is TGTGCCAGCAGTTTCCAGGGACAGGGGCACTATGGCTACACCTTC. Its coded protein is CASSFQGQGHYGYTF. Here the chain combines TRBV28 and TRBJ1-2; 10 middle bases align to TRBD1. Germline trimming: 3 bases from V, 3 bases from J; junction bases outside gene matches: 4. From the germline V gene, CDR1 is MDHEN and CDR2 is SYDVKM. The CDR3 runs 15 residues from the cysteine to the phenylalanine. Just the 45-base CDR3 DNA is kept, in frame starting at base 1.